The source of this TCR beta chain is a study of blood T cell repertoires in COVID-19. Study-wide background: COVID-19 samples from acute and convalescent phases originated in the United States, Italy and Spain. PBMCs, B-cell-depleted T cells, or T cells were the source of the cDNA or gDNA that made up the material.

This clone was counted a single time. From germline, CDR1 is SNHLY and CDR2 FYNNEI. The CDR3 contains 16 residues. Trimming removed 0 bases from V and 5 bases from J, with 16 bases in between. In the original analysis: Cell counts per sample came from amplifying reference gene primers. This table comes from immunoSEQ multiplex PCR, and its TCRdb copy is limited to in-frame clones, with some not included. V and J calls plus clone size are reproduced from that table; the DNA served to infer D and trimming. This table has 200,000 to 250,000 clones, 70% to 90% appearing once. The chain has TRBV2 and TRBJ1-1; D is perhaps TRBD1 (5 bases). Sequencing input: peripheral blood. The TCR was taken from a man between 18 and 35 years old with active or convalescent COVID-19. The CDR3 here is CASSEALRRGGTEAFF. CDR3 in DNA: TGTGCCAGCAGTGAAGCGCTTCGCCGGGGGGGAACTGAAGCTTTCTTT.